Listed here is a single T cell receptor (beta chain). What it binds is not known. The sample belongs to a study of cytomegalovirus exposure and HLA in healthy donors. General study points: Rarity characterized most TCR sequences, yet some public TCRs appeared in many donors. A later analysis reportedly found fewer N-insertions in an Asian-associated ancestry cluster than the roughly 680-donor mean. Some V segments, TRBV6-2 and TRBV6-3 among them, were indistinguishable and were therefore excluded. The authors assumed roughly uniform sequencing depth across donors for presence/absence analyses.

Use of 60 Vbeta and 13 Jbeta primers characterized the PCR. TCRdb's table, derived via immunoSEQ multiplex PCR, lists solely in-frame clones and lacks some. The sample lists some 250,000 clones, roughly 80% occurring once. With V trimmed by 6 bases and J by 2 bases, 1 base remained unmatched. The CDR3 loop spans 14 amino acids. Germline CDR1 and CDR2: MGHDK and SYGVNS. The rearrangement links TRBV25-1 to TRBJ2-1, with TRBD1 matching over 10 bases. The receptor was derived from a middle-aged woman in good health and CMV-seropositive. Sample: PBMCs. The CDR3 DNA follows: TGTGCCAGCAGGGGGACAGGGGCCTACAATGAGCAGTTCTTC. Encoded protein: CASRGTGAYNEQFF.